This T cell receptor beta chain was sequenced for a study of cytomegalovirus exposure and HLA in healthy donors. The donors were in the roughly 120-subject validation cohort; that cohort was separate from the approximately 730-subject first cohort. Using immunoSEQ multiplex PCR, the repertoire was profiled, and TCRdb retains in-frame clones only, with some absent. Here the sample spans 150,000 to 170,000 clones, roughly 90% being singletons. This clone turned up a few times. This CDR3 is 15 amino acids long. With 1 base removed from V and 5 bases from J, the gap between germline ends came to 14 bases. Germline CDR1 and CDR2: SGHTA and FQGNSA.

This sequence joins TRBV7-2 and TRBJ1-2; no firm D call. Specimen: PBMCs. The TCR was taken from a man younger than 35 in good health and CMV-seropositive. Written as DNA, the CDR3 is TGTGCCAGCAGCTTAGGACCAGGAGGCATTTATGGCTACACCTTC. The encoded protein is CASSLGPGGIYGYTF.